This T cell receptor (beta chain) was documented in a study of cytomegalovirus exposure and HLA in healthy donors. Overall study results and limits: The authors considered a cluster of highly shared sequence variants likely to be a sequencing artifact.

60 Vbeta and 13 Jbeta primers were used in PCR. Only in-frame clones appear in the TCRdb table, and some are missing; sequencing was by immunoSEQ multiplex PCR. Of roughly 150,000 clones listed, 55% to 85% are singletons. Germline loops: CDR1 WNHNN, CDR2 SYGVQD (reference sequence). Trimming shortened V by 8 bases and J by 1 base, and 21 bases separated the two germline ends. This CDR3 spans 18 amino acids. As to this clone: Its antigen is still unknown.

Sequencing used PBMCs. The sequence was obtained from a middle-aged man in good health and CMV-seronegative. V gene TRBV10-1 combines with J gene TRBJ2-6, with a possible D match to TRBD1 (5 bases). CDR3 coding DNA: TGCGCCAGCGGGCTACAGGAAAGTCCCCCGTCTGGGGCCAACGTCCTGACTTTC. Residues: CASGLQESPPSGANVLTF.